These 24 T cell receptor beta chains originate from one sample sequenced in a study of blood T cell repertoires in COVID-19. The protocol was immunoSEQ multiplex PCR, while the TCRdb copy is restricted to in-frame clones and leaves out a portion. The sample holds over 100,000 clones, under 90% seen once. The sequenced sample consisted of peripheral blood. Receptor source: a woman aged 55-70 years with active or convalescent COVID-19.

V is TRBV19 and J is TRBJ1-4; 7 bases map to TRBD1. After removal of 3 bases from V and 6 bases from J, the junction contained 7 bases not matched to a gene. There are 15 residues in the CDR3. CDR1 LNHDA and CDR2 SQIVND come from the germline V gene (reference sequence). The CDR3 nucleotides read TGTGCCAGTAGTATTGGAGGGACAGCCTATGAAAAACTGTTTTTT. Translated: CASSIGGTAYEKLFF.

The V call is TRBV5-1, the J call TRBJ1-1, with 7 bases matching TRBD1. The CDR3 spans 14 residues. Looked up from germline, CDR1 is SGHRS and CDR2 is YFSETQ. V lost 5 bases, J lost 3 bases, and 7 bases stayed unmatched. In DNA form, the CDR3 reads TGCGCCAGCAGTCGCCAGGGGGATTACACTGAAGCTTTCTTT. Translating it yields CASSRQGDYTEAFF.

The chain's CDR3 is CASSYAPGQGHQPQHF. CDR3 bases: TGTGCCAGCAGTTACGCTCCGGGACAGGGACACCAGCCCCAGCATTTT. The chain joins TRBV6-2 or TRBV6-3 to TRBJ1-5; the match to TRBD1 covers 9 bases. J was trimmed by 7 bases and V by 2 bases; bases with no gene match: 9. The CDR3 spans 16 residues. Germline CDR1 MNHEY, CDR2 SVGEGT.

This clone was observed a few times. The chain combines TRBV7-2 with TRBJ1-2, with no clear D. This CDR3 has 12 amino acids. Germline V gives CDR1 SGHTA, CDR2 FQGNSA. Trimming took 4 bases from V and 1 from J, leaving 4 bases between them. Written as DNA, the CDR3 is TGTGCCAGCAGCTCTTTTAACTATGGCTACACCTTC. This codes for CASSSFNYGYTF.

The rearrangement uses TRBV19 and TRBJ1-2; 7 positions match TRBD1. Germline trimming cut 7 bases from V and 6 bases from J; bases unmatched to any gene: 5. Germline V gene lookup returns CDR1 LNHDA and CDR2 SQIVND (reference sequence). The CDR3 spans 12 residues. CDR3 sequence reads: CASTDQGDGYTF. CDR3 sequence (DNA): TGTGCCAGTACCGATCAGGGGGATGGCTACACCTTC.

The chain's CDR3 is CASSKRTVPDGYTF. As DNA, the CDR3 is TGTGCCAGCAGCAAACGGACAGTTCCGGATGGCTACACCTTC. V usage is TRBV28 and J usage is TRBJ1-2; tentative D call: TRBD1 (6 bases). Germline V gene sequence: CDR1 MDHEN, CDR2 SYDVKM. The CDR3 runs to 14 residues. V was shortened by 6 bases and J by 6 bases, with 17 bases between the two germline ends.

The genes are TRBV6-6 and TRBJ1-1; TRBD1 matches at 11 bases. From germline, CDR1 is MNHNY and CDR2 SVGAGI (reference sequence). J lost 6 bases, V lost 2 bases, and 5 bases had no gene match. The CDR3 length is 15 residues. The CDR3 bases are TGTGCCAGCAGTTACGGACAGGGGGCGCGGTCTGAAGCTTTCTTT. This codes for CASSYGQGARSEAFF.

V usage is TRBV10-2 and J usage is TRBJ1-5; 9 nucleotides match TRBD1. The CDR3 covers 14 residues. Germline CDR1 is WSHSY and CDR2 is SAAADI. V shed 6 bases and J 4 bases; nucleotides not matched to a gene: 4. The CDR3 region is CASSLDRGNQPQHF. Here the CDR3 DNA reads TGCGCCAGCAGCCTGGACAGGGGAAATCAGCCCCAGCATTTT.

V and J are TRBV6-2 or TRBV6-3 and TRBJ2-1; possible D gene TRBD1, 5 bases. Trimming pared 4 bases from V and 10 bases from J, leaving 11 bases between. The germline gives CDR1 MNHEY, CDR2 SVGEGT. CDR3 length equals 12 residues. This chain's CDR3 is CASSLVKGEQFF. DNA of the CDR3: TGTGCCAGCAGTTTGGTAAAGGGGGAGCAGTTCTTC.

This clone showed up just a few times. The chain is built from TRBV6-5 and TRBJ1-2; a weak D match, TRBD1 (5 bases). Germline lookup yields CDR1 MNHEY and CDR2 SVGAGI. The CDR3 loop spans 13 amino acids. Deletions cut 2 bases from V and 8 bases from J, with 12 bases between. The CDR3 bases are TGTGCCAGCAGTTACAGCAGGGCAGAGGGCTACACCTTC. Translation: CASSYSRAEGYTF.

The V gene is TRBV7-9, the J gene TRBJ2-3, with 8 bases that match TRBD2. V lost 8 bases and J lost 1; bases outside the gene matches: 17. Looked up from germline, CDR1 is SEHNR and CDR2 is FQNEAQ (reference sequence). This CDR3 region has 18 residues. DNA for the CDR3: TGTGCCAGCGCGCCCCAACAGTTAGCGGGGAAAGGCACAGATACGCAGTATTTT. Translated: CASAPQQLAGKGTDTQYF.

The chain links TRBV5-5 to TRBJ1-1; 7 bases align to TRBD1. The CDR3 totals 13 residues. Germline loops: CDR1 SGHKS, CDR2 YYEKEE (reference sequence). The trim removed 2 bases at V and 5 bases at J, leaving 3 bases unmatched. The CDR3 DNA reads TGTGCCAGCAGCTTACAGGGGCGGACTGAAGCTTTCTTT. This encodes CASSLQGRTEAFF.

The chain links TRBV11-2 to TRBJ2-7; 9 bases map to TRBD1. CDR1 and CDR2 from the germline V gene are SGHAT and FQNNGV. The CDR3 consists of 15 residues. V dropped 4 bases and J dropped 3; count of bases not matched to a gene: 7. The CDR3 loop reads CASSSAGQGDYEQYF. The CDR3 nucleotides read TGTGCCAGCAGCTCCGCGGGACAGGGTGACTACGAGCAGTACTTC.

V usage is TRBV2 and J usage is TRBJ1-1; TRBD1 might be the D (5 bases). Trimming removed 3 bases from V and 4 bases from J, with 9 bases in between. This CDR3 comprises 13 residues. From germline, CDR1 is SNHLY and CDR2 FYNNEI. CDR3 sequence reads: CASSDQGVTEAFF. Written as DNA, the CDR3 is TGTGCCAGCAGTGATCAGGGCGTCACTGAAGCTTTCTTT.

The chain uses TRBV21-1 and TRBJ2-2; the table's D gene call, TRBD2, was not cross checked with the DNA. TRBV21-1 has pseudogene status. The CDR3 contains 16 residues. The CDR3 sequence is CASPRSGTPNTGELFF. CDR3 coding DNA: TGTGCCAGTCCTAGAAGCGGGACTCCAAACACCGGGGAGCTGTTTTTT.

The chain is built from TRBV13 and TRBJ2-5; the D gene is possibly TRBD1 (7 bases). The V end lost 4 bases, the J end lost 1 base, and 16 bases lay between the germline ends. Germline-derived CDR1 and CDR2 are PRHDT and FYEKMQ (reference sequence). CDR3 length: 16 amino acids. DNA of the CDR3: TGTGCCAGCAGCTCCTATCAGGGGGGTTCCCAAGAGACCCAGTACTTC. It is translated as CASSSYQGGSQETQYF.

Regarding this clone: In the same sample, other DNA sequences code for this CDR3. The J gene is TRBJ2-6, the V gene TRBV19; D gene ambiguous. The CDR3 extends over 15 amino acids. Trimming pared 6 bases from V and 3 bases from J, leaving 12 bases between. CDR1 is LNHDA, CDR2 SQIVND, per germline (reference sequence). The CDR3: CASRRQAFGANVLTF. The CDR3 DNA follows: TGTGCCAGTAGAAGGCAGGCCTTTGGGGCCAACGTCCTGACTTTC.

This chain links TRBV15 with TRBJ2-3; D is perhaps TRBD1 (5 bases). The V end lost 0 bases, the J end lost 0 bases, and 10 bases lay between the germline ends. CDR1 is LNHNV, CDR2 YYDKDF, per germline (reference sequence). The CDR3 has 16 amino acids. The CDR3 region is CATSREGSGSTDTQYF. The CDR3 DNA reads as TGTGCCACCAGCAGAGAAGGGTCAGGGAGCACAGATACGCAGTATTTT.

The genes are TRBV5-5 and TRBJ1-6, with D unresolved. CDR3 length equals 15 residues. V lost 0 bases, J lost 9 bases, and 13 bases lay in between. Germline V gene data show CDR1 as SGHKS and CDR2 as YYEKEE (reference sequence). Written as DNA, the CDR3 is TGTGCCAGCAGCTTGGCGGGGAAATCGAGTTCACCCCTCCACTTT. Amino acids: CASSLAGKSSSPLHF.

This chain links TRBV11-2 with TRBJ1-1; TRBD1 might be the D (5 bases). Per germline, CDR1 SGHAT and CDR2 FQNNGV. This CDR3 is built from 13 residues. The V end lost 5 bases, the J end lost 3 bases, and 10 bases lay between the germline ends. For the CDR3, the DNA is TGTGCCAGCAGCCCCAGGGTAGACACTGAAGCTTTCTTT. Encoded protein: CASSPRVDTEAFF.

This sequence joins TRBV5-6 and TRBJ1-1; no firm D call. CDR3 size: 15 residues. V gave up 1 base and J gave up 3 bases, with 13 bases separating them. Germline CDR1 and CDR2: SGHDT and YYEEEE. The DNA of the CDR3 is TGTGCCAGCAGCTTGTGGCAGTATGAAGACACTGAAGCTTTCTTT. Translated, it gives CASSLWQYEDTEAFF. The full variable domain, its missing parts supplied by reference TRBV5-6 and TRBJ1-1, is DAGVTQSPTHLIKTRGQQVTLRCSPKSGHDTVSWYQQALGQGPQFIFQYYEEEERQRGNFPDRFSGHQFPNYSSELNVNALLLGDSALYLCASSLWQYEDTEAFFGQGTRLTVV.

The chain links TRBV6-5 to TRBJ2-7; D remains unclear. Trimming cost V 0 bases and J 3 bases, with 15 bases left between them. Germline CDR1 is MNHEY and CDR2 is SVGAGI. The CDR3 contains 16 residues. CDR3 DNA sequence: TGTGCCAGCAGTTACTCATATTTGATGGCAAACTACGAGCAGTACTTC. Protein product: CASSYSYLMANYEQYF.

The chain recombines TRBV10-1 with TRBJ1-4; D is ambiguous. Per germline, CDR1 WNHNN and CDR2 SYGVQD (reference sequence). There are 14 residues in the CDR3. V lost 10 bases and J lost 7, with 19 bases in between. CDR3 nucleotides: TGCGCCACCCCCCTTTTCGGCAGCGGTGAAAAACTGTTTTTT. Translation: CATPLFGSGEKLFF.

This clone was seen a handful of times. V gene TRBV19 combines with J gene TRBJ2-5; D remains unclear. The CDR3 is made up of 15 amino acids. Deletions cut 3 bases from V and 5 bases from J, with 16 bases between. In germline, CDR1 is LNHDA, CDR2 SQIVND (reference sequence). This chain's CDR3 is CASSIGQTSWETQYF. The CDR3 DNA reads as TGTGCCAGTAGTATTGGGCAGACCTCCTGGGAGACCCAGTACTTC.